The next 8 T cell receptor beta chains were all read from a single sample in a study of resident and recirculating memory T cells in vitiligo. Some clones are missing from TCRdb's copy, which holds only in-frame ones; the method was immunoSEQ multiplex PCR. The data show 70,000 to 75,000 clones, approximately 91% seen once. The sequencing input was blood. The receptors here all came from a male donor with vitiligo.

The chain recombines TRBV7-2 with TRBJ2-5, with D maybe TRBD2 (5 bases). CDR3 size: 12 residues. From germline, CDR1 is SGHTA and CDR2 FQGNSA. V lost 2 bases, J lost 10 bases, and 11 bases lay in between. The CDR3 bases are TGTGCCAGCAGCTTACACGAGGGAGACCAGTACTTC. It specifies CASSLHEGDQYF.

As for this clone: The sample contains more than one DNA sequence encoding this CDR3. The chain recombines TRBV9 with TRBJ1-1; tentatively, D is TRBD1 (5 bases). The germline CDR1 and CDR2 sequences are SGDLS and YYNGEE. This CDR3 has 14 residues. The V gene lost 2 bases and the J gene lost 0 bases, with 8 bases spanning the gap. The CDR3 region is CASSVGQLNTEAFF. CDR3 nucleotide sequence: TGTGCCAGCAGCGTGGGGCAGCTGAACACTGAAGCTTTCTTT.

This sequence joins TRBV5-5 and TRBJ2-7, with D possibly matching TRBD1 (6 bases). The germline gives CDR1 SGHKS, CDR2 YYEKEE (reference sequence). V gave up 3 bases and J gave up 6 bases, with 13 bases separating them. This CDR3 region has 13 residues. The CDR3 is CASSSQGSGEQYF. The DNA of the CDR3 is TGTGCCAGCAGCTCTCAGGGGTCGGGCGAGCAGTACTTC.

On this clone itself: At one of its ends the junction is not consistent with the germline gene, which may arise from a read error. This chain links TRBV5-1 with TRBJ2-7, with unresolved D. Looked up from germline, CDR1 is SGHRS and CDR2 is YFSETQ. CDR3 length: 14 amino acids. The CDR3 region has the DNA TGCACCAGCAGCTTGGACCGGCGGTCCTACGAGCAGTACTTC. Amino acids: CTSSLDRRSYEQYF.

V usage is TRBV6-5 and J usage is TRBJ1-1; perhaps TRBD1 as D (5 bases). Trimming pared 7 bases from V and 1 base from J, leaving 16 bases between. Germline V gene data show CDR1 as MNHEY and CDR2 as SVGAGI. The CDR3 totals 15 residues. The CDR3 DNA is TGTGCCAGCACCCAACCCGGGGGTGGGAACACTGAAGCTTTCTTT. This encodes CASTQPGGGNTEAFF.

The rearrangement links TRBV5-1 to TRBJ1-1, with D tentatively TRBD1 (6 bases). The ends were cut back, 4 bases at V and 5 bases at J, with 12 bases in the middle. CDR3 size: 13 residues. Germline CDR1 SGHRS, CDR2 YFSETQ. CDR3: CASSGGAGTEAFF. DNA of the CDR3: TGCGCCAGCAGCGGGGGGGCGGGTACTGAAGCTTTCTTT.

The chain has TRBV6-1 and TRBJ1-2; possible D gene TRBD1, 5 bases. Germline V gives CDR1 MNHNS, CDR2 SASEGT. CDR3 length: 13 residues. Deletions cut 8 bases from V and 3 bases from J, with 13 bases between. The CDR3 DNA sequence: TGTGCCAGCTCTCCAGGGTACGACTATGGCTACACCTTC. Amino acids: CASSPGYDYGYTF.

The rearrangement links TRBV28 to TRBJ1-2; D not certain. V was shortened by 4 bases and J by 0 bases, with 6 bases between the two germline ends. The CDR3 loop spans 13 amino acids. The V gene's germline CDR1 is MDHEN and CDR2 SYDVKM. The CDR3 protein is CASSSRPNYGYTF. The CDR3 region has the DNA TGTGCCAGCAGTTCGCGGCCTAACTATGGCTACACCTTC.